This T cell receptor beta chain was sequenced in a study of cytomegalovirus exposure and HLA in healthy donors. At the level of the study: Assignment to the Caucasian-associated ancestry cluster applied to approximately 80% of the approximately 400 genotyped donors.

Points on this clone: The antigen is not known.

The PCR ran on 60 Vbeta and 13 Jbeta primers. As processed by the authors: In a later analysis, approximately 73 million unique TCR beta chains included roughly 11 million shared by two or more donors. The method was immunoSEQ multiplex PCR; TCRdb's version includes in-frame clones alone and lacks a portion of them. V and J calls and clone size are as listed in that table; D and trimming were resolved from the DNA. The sample includes tens of thousands of clones, approximately 75% seen only once; the top ten take around 7%. With 8 bases removed from V and 2 bases from J, the gap between germline ends came to 18 bases. Germline V gene lookup returns CDR1 MNHEY and CDR2 SMNVEV (reference sequence). This CDR3 region has 15 residues. General study results and limits: It was 150 to 200 TCR beta chains that were listed as cytomegalovirus-associated.

Sequencing used PBMCs. This sequence joins TRBV27 and TRBJ2-5; D gene uncertain. This receptor was identified in a human donor in good health. In nucleotides, the CDR3 is TGTGCCAGCTCCAGTGGGTGGCGGAGTCAAGAGACCCAGTACTTC. It specifies CASSSGWRSQETQYF.